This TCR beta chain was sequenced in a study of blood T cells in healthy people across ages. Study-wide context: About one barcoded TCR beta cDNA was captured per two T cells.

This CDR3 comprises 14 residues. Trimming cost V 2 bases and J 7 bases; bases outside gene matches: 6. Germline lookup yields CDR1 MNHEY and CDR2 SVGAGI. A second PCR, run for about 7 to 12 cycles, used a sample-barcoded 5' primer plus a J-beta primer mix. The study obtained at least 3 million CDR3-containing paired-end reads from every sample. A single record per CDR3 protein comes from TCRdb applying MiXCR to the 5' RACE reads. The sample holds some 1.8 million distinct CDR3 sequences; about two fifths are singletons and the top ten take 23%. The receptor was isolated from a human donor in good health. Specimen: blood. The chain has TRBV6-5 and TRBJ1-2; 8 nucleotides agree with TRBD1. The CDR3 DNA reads TGTGCCAGCAGTTACCTACGACAGGGGTTTGGCTACACCTTC. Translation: CASSYLRQGFGYTF.